This entry lists 28 T cell receptor beta chains sequenced from one sample in a study of blood T cell repertoires in COVID-19. Sequencing used immunoSEQ multiplex PCR; TCRdb keeps in-frame clones, though not all of them. Here the sample spans 200,000 to 300,000 clones, around 80% being singletons. Sequencing input: peripheral blood. These receptors were taken from a man between 60 and 70 years old with acute or convalescent COVID-19.

The chain recombines TRBV6-1 with TRBJ1-1, with D maybe TRBD1 (6 bases). Trimming stripped 2 bases from V and 3 bases from J, with 13 bases between. There are 15 residues in the CDR3. The germline CDR1 and CDR2 sequences are MNHNS and SASEGT. CDR3 DNA: TGTGCCAGCAGTGAAACTCCCCAGGGGTACACTGAAGCTTTCTTT. This encodes CASSETPQGYTEAFF.

Comment on this clone: One end of the junction fails to match germline, which may point to a read error. The J gene is TRBJ2-3, the V gene TRBV10-3, with 8 bases lining up with TRBD2. This CDR3 is 12 amino acids long. Germline CDR1 ENHRY, CDR2 SYGVKD. In DNA form, the CDR3 reads TGTGCCATCAGTGAGTCCGGGGGGGCGGGAGCTTTT. Residues: CAISESGGAGAF.

This chain joins TRBV7-8 and TRBJ2-7; the D is unclear. V shed 2 bases and J shed 3 bases, with 11 bases lying between them. Per germline, CDR1 SGHVS and CDR2 FQNEAQ. CDR3 length equals 14 residues. Here the CDR3 reads CASSLLSPGYEQYF. The CDR3 nucleotides are TGTGCCAGCAGCTTACTTAGCCCGGGCTACGAGCAGTACTTC.

V and J are TRBV5-1 and TRBJ1-6, with 7 bases identical to TRBD1. The CDR3 sequence is 14 residues long. Trimming took 0 bases from V and 6 from J; bases not matched to a gene: 0. Germline V CDR1 and CDR2: SGHRS, YFSETQ. CDR3 protein: CASSLGDSNSPLHF. The CDR3 DNA reads as TGCGCCAGCAGCTTGGGGGACAGTAATTCACCCCTCCACTTT.

This sequence joins TRBV11-3 and TRBJ2-1, with D possibly being TRBD1 (6 bases). CDR1 SGHNT and CDR2 YENEEA come from the germline V gene. The CDR3 totals 14 residues. The ends were cut back, 6 bases at V and 0 bases at J, with 9 bases in the middle. This CDR3 is CASSLGGSYNEQFF. The CDR3 nucleotides are TGTGCCAGCAGTCTAGGGGGCTCCTACAATGAGCAGTTCTTC.

This chain uses TRBV27 with TRBJ2-5; 12 nucleotides match TRBD2. Germline V CDR1 and CDR2: MNHEY, SMNVEV (reference sequence). V trimming: 8 bases; J trimming: 4 bases; junction bases outside the gene matches: 8. The CDR3 extends over 15 amino acids. The CDR3 sequence is CASGLAGGLGETQYF. The CDR3 DNA reads as TGTGCCAGCGGGCTAGCGGGAGGGCTGGGAGAGACCCAGTACTTC.

The V gene is TRBV7-9, the J gene TRBJ1-6; TRBD1 matches at 9 bases. The V gene end was trimmed by 6 bases and the J gene end by 6 bases; junction bases not matched to a gene: 3. The length of the CDR3 is 14 residues. From germline, CDR1 is SEHNR and CDR2 FQNEAQ (reference sequence). As DNA, the CDR3 is TGTGCCAGCAGGGCGACAGGGGGTAATTCACCCCTCCACTTT. This sequence encodes CASRATGGNSPLHF.

The rearrangement links TRBV18 to TRBJ1-5, with 9 nucleotides matching TRBD1. Germline CDR1 reads KGHSH; CDR2 reads LQKENI. The junction had 9 bases not matched to a gene; V was cut back by 6 bases and J by 6 bases. The CDR3 runs to 15 residues. The CDR3, as DNA: TGTGCCAGCTCTTTGACAGGGGGAGGAGTTCAGCCCCAGCATTTT. This sequence encodes CASSLTGGGVQPQHF.

The chain combines TRBV27 with TRBJ2-7; tentatively, D is TRBD2 (7 bases). There are 15 residues in the CDR3. Trimming took off 6 bases at V and 6 bases at J, with 21 bases between the two ends. In germline, CDR1 is MNHEY, CDR2 SMNVEV (reference sequence). The CDR3 spells CASSRRGTSVPEQYF. DNA for the CDR3: TGTGCCAGCAGCCGCAGGGGCACTAGCGTCCCCGAGCAGTACTTC.

V and J are TRBV2 and TRBJ1-2; tentatively, D is TRBD1 (5 bases). Germline V gene lookup returns CDR1 SNHLY and CDR2 FYNNEI. Trimming took off 7 bases at V and 0 bases at J, with 12 bases between the two ends. CDR3 length: 14 residues. The CDR3 sequence is CASIEDRANYGYTF. In nucleotides, the CDR3 is TGTGCCAGCATCGAAGACAGAGCTAACTATGGCTACACCTTC.

About this clone: Within the sample, other DNA sequences also encode this same CDR3. The V gene is TRBV19, the J gene TRBJ2-1; TRBD2 matches at 8 bases. This CDR3 spans 14 amino acids. The ends lost 7 bases at V and 0 bases at J; junction bases unmatched: 2. Germline CDR1 reads LNHDA; CDR2 reads SQIVND (reference sequence). In nucleotides, the CDR3 is TGTGCCAGTAAAAGCGGGAGCTCCTACAATGAGCAGTTCTTC. Translated: CASKSGSSYNEQFF.

This chain links TRBV19 with TRBJ1-5; D not resolved. The CDR3 is 15 amino acids. Germline CDR1 LNHDA, CDR2 SQIVND (reference sequence). V lost 4 bases and J lost 0, with 10 bases in between. The CDR3 here is CASSTRLNSNQPQHF. The CDR3 region has the DNA TGTGCCAGTAGTACCCGACTGAATAGCAATCAGCCCCAGCATTTT.

The chain has TRBV4-3 and TRBJ1-5; D is unresolved. Trimming pared 2 bases from V and 7 bases from J, leaving 21 bases between. The germline V gene has CDR1 LGHNA and CDR2 YSLEER. This CDR3 has 17 residues. In DNA form, the CDR3 reads TGCGCCAGCAGCCAACTACCCCCTAGCCACACCGCACAGCCCCAGCATTTT. This sequence encodes CASSQLPPSHTAQPQHF.

The chain couples TRBV11-2 to TRBJ2-1, with 11 bases identical to TRBD2. Unmatched junction bases numbered 5, after V lost 4 bases and J lost 6 bases. The CDR3 contains 15 residues. Germline CDR1 reads SGHAT; CDR2 reads FQNNGV. This CDR3 reads CASSSLAGGPNEQFF. The CDR3 DNA reads as TGTGCCAGCAGCTCTCTAGCGGGAGGACCCAATGAGCAGTTCTTC. Using reference TRBV11-2 and TRBJ2-1 for the parts outside the CDR3, the full variable domain is EAGVAQSPRYKIIEKRQSVAFWCNPISGHATLYWYQQILGQGPKLLIQFQNNGVVDDSQLPKDRFSAERLKGVDSTLKIQPAKLEDSAVYLCASSSLAGGPNEQFFGPGTRLTVL.

The gene calls are TRBV30 and TRBJ1-6; D is unclear. Between the trimmed V and J ends, which lost 8 bases and 0 bases, there was a span of 17 bases. The CDR3 is made up of 16 amino acids. Germline values: CDR1 GTSNPN, CDR2 SVGIG (reference sequence). CDR3 sequence reads: CARENGGSSYNSPLHF. As DNA, the CDR3 is TGTGCCCGGGAAAACGGCGGGAGCTCCTATAATTCACCCCTCCACTTT.

This chain uses TRBV3-1 (or the pseudogene TRBV3-2) with TRBJ2-7; 8 bases agree with TRBD1. The CDR3 loop spans 13 amino acids. V was pared by 3 bases and J by 6 bases, with 4 bases of the junction left unmatched. The V gene's germline CDR1 is LGHDT and CDR2 YNNKEL (reference sequence). The CDR3 DNA sequence: TGTGCCAGCAGCCAGCTTACAGGGGGCGAGCAGTACTTC. It codes for CASSQLTGGEQYF.

This chain connects TRBV28 to TRBJ2-7, with 9 bases matching TRBD1. Germline V gene sequence: CDR1 MDHEN, CDR2 SYDVKM. This CDR3 spans 19 amino acids. V lost 3 bases to trimming and J lost 3 bases; unmatched junction nucleotides: 18. The CDR3 protein is CASSFQPGQGLRALYEQYF. The CDR3 coding sequence is TGTGCCAGCAGTTTTCAGCCGGGACAGGGATTAAGGGCCCTCTACGAGCAGTACTTC.

This sequence joins TRBV6-5 and TRBJ1-2; weak D call: TRBD1 (6 bases). The CDR3 extends over 14 amino acids. Trimming left V 5 bases short and J 8 bases short, with 18 bases between. Germline CDR1 MNHEY, CDR2 SVGAGI. CDR3 sequence: CASSHPLGGLGYTF. CDR3 in DNA: TGTGCCAGCAGTCACCCCTTGGGGGGGCTCGGCTACACCTTC.

The chain links TRBV5-1 to TRBJ1-2; 7 bases are a match to TRBD1. The ends lost 3 bases at V and 0 bases at J; junction bases unmatched: 5. This CDR3 region has 15 residues. CDR1 and CDR2 from the germline V gene are SGHRS and YFSETQ. CDR3 loop: CASSSGQNSNYGYTF. The CDR3 region has the DNA TGCGCCAGCAGCTCGGGACAGAACTCTAACTATGGCTACACCTTC.

For this clone: The same CDR3 is also encoded by other DNA sequences in this sample. The V call is TRBV10-3, the J call TRBJ1-2; D remains ambiguous. The V gene lost 0 bases and the J gene lost 3 bases, with 5 bases spanning the gap. The CDR3 consists of 13 residues. From germline, CDR1 is ENHRY and CDR2 SYGVKD. The CDR3 DNA sequence: TGTGCCATCAGTGAGTCTAGTGACTATGGCTACACCTTC. It yields the protein CAISESSDYGYTF.

The chain recombines TRBV3-1 (or the pseudogene TRBV3-2) with TRBJ1-2; 9 bases map to TRBD1. Per the germline V gene, CDR1 is LGHDT and CDR2 is YNNKEL (reference sequence). The CDR3 is made up of 15 amino acids. The junction had 10 bases not matched to a gene; V was cut back by 3 bases and J by 8 bases. This CDR3 is CASSQVLGQGYGYTF. In nucleotides, the CDR3 is TGTGCCAGCAGCCAGGTGTTGGGACAGGGTTACGGCTACACCTTC.

The chain joins TRBV24-1 to TRBJ2-1; D not certain. Germline V lookup: CDR1 KGHDR, CDR2 SFDVKD. Trimming pared 2 bases from V and 5 bases from J, leaving 6 bases between. This CDR3 is built from 13 residues. In nucleotides, the CDR3 is TGTGCCACCAGTGATTACAGCAACAATGAGCAGTTCTTC. Protein: CATSDYSNNEQFF.

The V call is TRBV6-5, the J call TRBJ2-3; weak D call: TRBD1 (5 bases). Germline CDR1 is MNHEY and CDR2 is SVGAGI. Trimming took off 2 bases at V and 4 bases at J, with 16 bases between the two ends. This CDR3 comprises 16 residues. CDR3 sequence: CASSYLGQGNADTQYF. In DNA form, the CDR3 reads TGTGCCAGCAGTTACCTAGGGCAGGGTAACGCAGATACGCAGTATTTT.

The rearrangement links TRBV5-6 to TRBJ2-3, with D maybe TRBD2 (6 bases). Germline V gene sequence: CDR1 SGHDT, CDR2 YYEEEE. V was cut by 4 bases and J by 0 bases, with 24 bases left in between. CDR3 length: 19 amino acids. CDR3 in amino acids: CASSPSRGGWSFSTDTQYF. The CDR3 bases are TGTGCCAGCAGCCCCAGCCGGGGAGGTTGGAGTTTTAGCACAGATACGCAGTATTTT.

This sequence joins TRBV9 and TRBJ2-1, with 14 bases lining up with TRBD2. J lost 4 bases, V lost 4 bases, and 10 bases had no gene match. CDR3 length: 18 residues. Germline V gene data show CDR1 as SGDLS and CDR2 as YYNGEE. The CDR3 DNA is TGTGCCAGCAGCCCGGGACTAGCGGGAGCTGGGTCTTACAATGAGCAGTTCTTC. Encoded protein: CASSPGLAGAGSYNEQFF.

The chain recombines TRBV19 with TRBJ2-7; 9 bases agree with TRBD1. The CDR3 runs to 16 residues. The germline V gene encodes CDR1 LNHDA and CDR2 SQIVND (reference sequence). The ends lost 3 bases at V and 3 bases at J; junction bases unmatched: 9. The CDR3 loop reads CASSILPGQGSYEQYF. The CDR3 region has the DNA TGTGCCAGTAGTATTCTGCCCGGACAGGGGAGCTACGAGCAGTACTTC.

V and J are TRBV7-2 and TRBJ2-4; 11 positions match TRBD1. Trimming at V came to 1 base and at J to 1 base, leaving 3 bases not matched to a gene. The CDR3 runs to 17 residues. In germline, CDR1 is SGHTA, CDR2 FQGNSA. The CDR3, as DNA: TGTGCCAGCAGCTTAGTCGGACAGGGGGCGGCCAAAAACATTCAGTACTTC. Translation gives CASSLVGQGAAKNIQYF.

The gene calls are TRBV9 and TRBJ2-3; 10 nucleotides match TRBD2. V gave up 0 bases and J gave up 6 bases; unmatched junction bases: 7. The CDR3 runs to 16 residues. Germline V gives CDR1 SGDLS, CDR2 YYNGEE. In DNA, the CDR3 is TGTGCCAGCAGCGTAGACGTAGCGGGAGGTTCCGATACGCAGTATTTT. Translating gives CASSVDVAGGSDTQYF. The complete variable domain, with remaining parts taken from reference TRBV9 and TRBJ2-3, reads DSGVTQTPKHLITATGQRVTLRCSPRSGDLSVYWYQQSLDQGLQFLIQYYNGEERAKGNILERFSAQQFPDLHSELNLSSLELGDSALYFCASSVDVAGGSDTQYFGPGTRLTVL.